What follows are 31 T cell receptor beta chains derived from one specimen sequenced in a study of CD8+CD57+ T cells in acquired aplastic anemia (dated 2018 in TCRdb). The data were produced on an Illumina HiSeq 2000. Genomic DNA was used as template for profiling of TCR beta VDJ combinations and CDR3 sequences. Using fastp at Q25 and MiXCR, TCRdb reprocessed the public reads and kept productive beta chains. Identical CDR3 proteins give one entry, which carries the most common genes and DNA. The table for this sample lists 150,000 or so distinct CDR3 sequences; about three fifths of them were counted only once. Clones ranked in the top ten supply 45% of the sample. Sequencing was performed on sorted CD4+, CD8+, or CD8+CD57+ T cells (not recorded which) from PBMCs. All receptors derive from a human donor in good health.

In the case of this clonotype: A junction boundary mismatches the germline segment, possibly from a read error. The chain employs TRBV5-1 and TRBJ2-7; no definite D call. CDR3 size: 14 residues. Germline-derived CDR1 and CDR2 are SGHRS and YFSETQ. The CDR3 DNA is TGTGCCAGCAGCGTAGGGTATCACTCCTACGAGCAGTACTTC. As protein: CASSVGYHSYEQYF.

This clonotype was seen a handful of times. The chain couples TRBV7-2 to TRBJ2-1, with D perhaps TRBD2 (5 bases). The CDR3 runs to 12 residues. The germline V gene has CDR1 SGHTA and CDR2 FQGNSA. Deletions cut 3 bases from V and 10 bases from J, with 10 bases between. CDR3 amino acids: CASSFHWREQFF. Written as DNA, the CDR3 is TGTGCCAGCAGCTTTCATTGGAGGGAGCAGTTCTTC.

This clonotype was picked up a small number of times. V gene TRBV12-3 or TRBV12-4 combines with J gene TRBJ1-5, with D hard to call. The length of the CDR3 is 13 residues. With 6 bases removed from V and 2 bases from J, the gap between germline ends came to 8 bases. The CDR3 loop reads CASRAEGNQPQHF. The CDR3, as DNA: TGTGCCAGCAGGGCTGAGGGCAATCAGCCCCAGCATTTT.

This clonotype came up many times. The V and J genes are TRBV2 and TRBJ2-2, with 7 bases identical to TRBD1. This CDR3 contains 17 residues. The ends lost 7 bases at V and 4 bases at J; junction bases unmatched: 15. The germline V gene encodes CDR1 SNHLY and CDR2 FYNNEI. CDR3 sequence (DNA): TGTGCCAGCAAGGATCCCCAAACAGGGGCAAGCACCGGGGAGCTGTTTTTT. Translated, it gives CASKDPQTGASTGELFF. Full variable domain (missing parts from reference TRBV2 and TRBJ2-2): EPEVTQTPSHQVTQMGQEVILRCVPISNHLYFYWYRQILGQKVEFLVSFYNNEISEKSEIFDDQFSVERPDGSNFTLKIRSTKLEDSAMYFCASKDPQTGASTGELFFGEGSRLTVL.

The V and J genes are TRBV7-9 and TRBJ1-5; D is uncertain. This CDR3 is 14 amino acids long. Between the trimmed V and J ends, which lost 5 bases and 2 bases, there was a span of 10 bases. CDR1 SEHNR and CDR2 FQNEAQ come from the germline V gene (reference sequence). CDR3 nucleotides: TGTGCCAGCAGCGGTTCCGGGGGCAATCAGCCCCAGCATTTT. Its protein product is CASSGSGGNQPQHF.

The chain joins TRBV5-5 to TRBJ2-7; TRBD2 is a possible D gene (6 bases). Trimming removed 2 bases at V and 0 bases at J, with 9 bases between. The CDR3 consists of 14 residues. Germline V gene lookup returns CDR1 SGHKS and CDR2 YYEKEE (reference sequence). CDR3 sequence reads: CASSFGGPSYEQYF. Written as DNA, the CDR3 is TGTGCCAGCAGCTTCGGGGGACCCTCCTACGAGCAGTACTTC.

This clonotype was recorded at least ten times. Written as DNA, the CDR3 is TGCAGTGCCCAGGGACAAATGAACACTGAAGCTTTCTTT. As protein: CSAQGQMNTEAFF. The chain links TRBV20-1 to TRBJ1-1; D possibly corresponds to TRBD1 (6 bases). The CDR3 is 13 amino acids. Trimming removed 6 bases from V and 0 bases from J, with 11 bases in between. Germline V CDR1 and CDR2: DFQATT, SNEGSKA (reference sequence).

This clonotype was seen repeatedly, ten times or more. The chain links TRBV19 to TRBJ2-7; D gene ambiguous. Germline CDR1 and CDR2: LNHDA and SQIVND (reference sequence). The CDR3 totals 14 residues. V dropped 3 bases and J dropped 0 bases, with 9 bases sitting between them. This CDR3 reads CASSISAGSYEQYF. The CDR3 DNA is TGTGCCAGTAGTATTTCGGCAGGCTCCTACGAGCAGTACTTC.

This clonotype was counted between two and nine times. CDR3: CASSQGVTGELFF. The CDR3 DNA sequence: TGTGCCAGCAGTCAAGGTGTTACCGGGGAGCTGTTTTTT. The V and J genes are TRBV12-3 or TRBV12-4 and TRBJ2-2; D not resolved. V gave up 5 bases and J gave up 5 bases, with 9 bases separating them. The CDR3 loop spans 13 amino acids.

The CDR3 sequence: CASSEFPGQGVQETQYF. The CDR3 nucleotides are TGTGCCAGCAGTGAATTCCCTGGGCAGGGAGTCCAAGAGACCCAGTACTTC. The chain recombines TRBV28 with TRBJ2-5; D may be TRBD1 or TRBD2 (5 bases each). This CDR3 has 17 amino acids. Germline values: CDR1 MDHEN, CDR2 SYDVKM. The ends were cut back, 5 bases at V and 1 base at J, with 20 bases in the middle.

This clonotype was recorded many times. The chain recombines TRBV24-1 with TRBJ2-1, with 9 bases identical to TRBD2. This CDR3 comprises 17 residues. Unmatched junction bases numbered 6, after V lost 0 bases and J lost 4 bases. CDR1 KGHDR and CDR2 SFDVKD come from the germline V gene. CDR3 region: CATSDLLSSGGYNEQFF. For the CDR3, the DNA is TGTGCCACCAGTGATTTGCTTAGTAGCGGGGGATACAATGAGCAGTTCTTC.

V is TRBV29-1 and J is TRBJ1-2; 8 nucleotides match TRBD1. Germline trimming cut 1 base from V and 7 bases from J; bases unmatched to any gene: 5. Per germline, CDR1 SQVTM and CDR2 ANQGSEA. The CDR3 length is 13 residues. The CDR3 reads CSVEADRGLGYTF. CDR3 DNA: TGCAGCGTTGAAGCCGACAGGGGTCTTGGCTACACCTTC. Drawing the rest from reference TRBV29-1 and TRBJ1-2, the complete variable domain is SAVISQKPSRDICQRGTSLTIQCQVDSQVTMMFWYRQQPGQSLTLIATANQGSEATYESGFVIDKFPISRPNLTFSTLTVSNMSPEDSSIYLCSVEADRGLGYTFGSGTRLTVV.

Points on this clonotype: This is likely a read error, given that the CDR3 carries no conserved phenylalanine or tryptophan at its end. It is unclear where the CDR3 begins or ends on the DNA, so no DNA is shown, and the CDR3 is as TCRdb lists it. CDR3 sequence: CASSLSGDGWGYTFGS. This rearrangement joins TRBV11-1 to TRBJ2-5; the DNA was not used to check the table's D call, TRBD1. The CDR3 is 16 amino acids in total, end residues counted. CDR1 and CDR2 from the germline V gene are SGHAT and FQDESV (reference sequence).

This clonotype was seen many times. The chain carries TRBV7-3 and TRBJ2-1, with D possibly being TRBD1 (5 bases). The CDR3 is 18 residues long. Germline values: CDR1 SGHTA, CDR2 FQGTGA. V lost 3 bases, J lost 2 bases, and 20 bases lay in between. The CDR3 spells CASSFATGSTLTYNEQFF. CDR3 in DNA: TGTGCCAGCAGCTTTGCAACAGGTTCCACCCTAACCTACAATGAGCAGTTCTTC.

This chain uses TRBV20-1 with TRBJ2-7, with D tentatively TRBD1 (5 bases). V was trimmed by 4 bases and J by 2 bases, leaving 12 bases between them. The CDR3 contains 13 residues. From germline, CDR1 is DFQATT and CDR2 SNEGSKA (reference sequence). CDR3 sequence reads: CSAIDRGPYEQYF. The CDR3 DNA is TGCAGTGCTATCGACAGAGGACCCTACGAGCAGTACTTC.

This clonotype was counted ten times or more. This chain joins TRBV5-1 and TRBJ2-7, with D tentatively TRBD2 (6 bases). This CDR3 has 15 residues. V was clipped by 5 bases and J by 6 bases, with 21 bases between them. The germline CDR1 and CDR2 sequences are SGHRS and YFSETQ. The CDR3 nucleotides read TGCGCCAGCAGAGACCGGGACCGAGGAGGGATCGAGCAGTACTTC. This gives the protein CASRDRDRGGIEQYF.

This chain uses TRBV7-2 with TRBJ1-2; no clear D gene. The CDR3 sequence is 15 residues long. Germline lookup yields CDR1 SGHTA and CDR2 FQGNSA. The V end lost 1 base, the J end lost 5 bases, and 14 bases lay between the germline ends. In DNA, the CDR3 is TGTGCCAGCAGCTTAGTACCGGGAGGGTCTTATGGCTACACCTTC. Translated: CASSLVPGGSYGYTF.

The sample holds one count of this clonotype. This rearrangement joins TRBV7-8 to TRBJ1-6, with D possibly matching TRBD1 (6 bases). The V end was cut by 4 bases, the J end by 8 bases, with 15 bases between. Germline assignment: CDR1 SGHVS and CDR2 FQNEAQ. This CDR3 spans 15 amino acids. This chain's CDR3 is CASSSNRVRDSPLHF. The CDR3 coding sequence is TGTGCCAGCAGCTCAAACAGGGTTAGGGATTCACCCCTCCACTTT.

This clonotype was recorded at least ten times. V is TRBV12-3 or TRBV12-4 and J is TRBJ2-7; 11 bases are shared with TRBD2. J gave up 5 bases and V 8 bases, and 8 bases lay outside the gene matches. The CDR3 totals 14 residues. The CDR3: CASLTSGAVNEQYF. Here the CDR3 DNA reads TGTGCCAGCTTGACTAGCGGGGCAGTCAACGAGCAGTACTTC.

The chain uses TRBV7-9 and TRBJ1-2; D gene uncertain. V was clipped by 1 base and J by 8 bases, with 14 bases between them. This CDR3 has 14 amino acids. Germline CDR1 SEHNR, CDR2 FQNEAQ (reference sequence). Written as DNA, the CDR3 is TGTGCCAGCAGCTTAGAGCTAGGCAGCCCCGGCTACACCTTC. This sequence encodes CASSLELGSPGYTF. The full variable domain, completed using reference TRBV7-9 and TRBJ1-2, is DTGVSQNPRHKITKRGQNVTFRCDPISEHNRLYWYRQTLGQGPEFLTYFQNEAQLEKSRLLSDRFSAERPKGSFSTLEIQRTEQGDSAMYLCASSLELGSPGYTFGSGTRLTVV.

This clonotype was seen at least ten times. The chain carries TRBV19 and TRBJ1-5; D not certain. V shed 9 bases and J shed 6 bases, with 12 bases lying between them. Germline V gene sequence: CDR1 LNHDA, CDR2 SQIVND (reference sequence). The CDR3 covers 12 residues. The chain's CDR3 is CASWTPGQPQHF. CDR3 nucleotide sequence: TGTGCCAGCTGGACCCCCGGTCAGCCCCAGCATTTT.

This chain uses TRBV7-9 with TRBJ2-2; 7 positions match TRBD1. The CDR3 consists of 14 residues. V lost 5 bases and J lost 7; bases outside the gene matches: 7. CDR1 is SEHNR and CDR2 is FQNEAQ in the germline V gene (reference sequence). This chain's CDR3 is CASSVRQGHGELFF. The CDR3 DNA follows: TGTGCCAGCAGCGTGCGACAGGGCCACGGGGAGCTGTTTTTT.

V gene TRBV7-9 combines with J gene TRBJ2-2, with TRBD2 as a possible D gene (6 bases). Germline loops: CDR1 SEHNR, CDR2 FQNEAQ (reference sequence). The CDR3 sequence is 15 residues long. V was clipped by 6 bases and J by 4 bases, with 15 bases between them. The CDR3 region has the DNA TGTGCCAGCAGGTTGGGACTGGGCGGCACCGGGGAGCTGTTTTTT. Its protein product is CASRLGLGGTGELFF.

The chain is built from TRBV11-2 and TRBJ2-7; D uncertain. Germline V gene data show CDR1 as SGHAT and CDR2 as FQNNGV. This CDR3 comprises 13 residues. V was trimmed by 5 bases and J by 6 bases, leaving 14 bases between them. CDR3 amino acids: CASSPMGWGEQYF. The CDR3 DNA follows: TGTGCCAGCAGCCCCATGGGGTGGGGCGAGCAGTACTTC.

This clonotype was recorded a few times. V and J are TRBV7-9 and TRBJ1-1, with no clear D. The V end was cut by 1 base, the J end by 6 bases, with 6 bases between. This CDR3 contains 12 residues. The germline V gene has CDR1 SEHNR and CDR2 FQNEAQ (reference sequence). The CDR3 DNA reads TGTGCCAGCAGCTTAGGGGCTCCTGAAGCTTTCTTT. Translation gives CASSLGAPEAFF.

This clonotype was seen only a few times. The rearrangement links TRBV5-8 to TRBJ2-7; no definite D call. The CDR3 has 16 amino acids. V lost 3 bases and J lost 3, with 19 bases in between. The germline V gene encodes CDR1 SGHTS and CDR2 YDEGEE. The CDR3 DNA is TGTGCCAGCAGCTCCTGGATATGGTCTTTTGACTACGAGCAGTACTTC. Protein: CASSSWIWSFDYEQYF.

The chain carries TRBV12-3 or TRBV12-4 and TRBJ1-6, with 8 bases matching TRBD1. This CDR3 has 15 residues. Trimming removed 1 base from V and 7 bases from J; junction bases left unmatched: 3. The CDR3 DNA sequence: TGTGCCAGCAGTTTAGATTCAGGGGGCAATTCACCCCTCCACTTT. This codes for CASSLDSGGNSPLHF.

This clonotype has only a few counts. A much larger clone differs by one base, so this may be a read error. The chain is built from TRBV7-2 and TRBJ2-7; D is unclear. CDR1 and CDR2 (germline): SGHTA, FQGNSA. CDR3 length equals 11 residues. V was pared by 5 bases and J by 2 bases, with 4 bases between. The CDR3 loop reads CASSTTYEQYF. In DNA, the CDR3 is TGTGCCAGCAGCACCACCTACGAGCAGTACTTC.

This chain joins TRBV12-3 or TRBV12-4 and TRBJ2-5; D is unclear. The CDR3 is 12 amino acids. V dropped 3 bases and J dropped 5 bases, with 7 bases sitting between them. The CDR3 DNA reads as TGTGCCAGCAGTTTCGTGGGGGAGACCCAGTACTTC. This sequence encodes CASSFVGETQYF.

A note on this clonotype: One junction end does not reproduce the germline sequence, and a read error may be involved. This chain joins TRBV7-7 and TRBJ2-2; tentatively, D is TRBD2 (6 bases). This CDR3 comprises 16 residues. CDR1 and CDR2 (germline): SSHAT, FNYEAQ (reference sequence). As DNA, the CDR3 is TGTGCTAGCAGCTTAGCGCGTCCGGGAGTGGGCGGGGAGCTGTTTTTT. This sequence encodes CASSLARPGVGGELFF. The full variable domain, completed using reference TRBV7-7 and TRBJ2-2, is GAGVSQSPRYKVTKRGQDVTLRCDPISSHATLYWYQQALGQGPEFLTYFNYEAQPDKSGLPSDRFSAERPEGSISTLTIQRTEQRDSAMYRCASSLARPGVGGELFFGEGSRLTVL.

The chain uses TRBV7-3 and TRBJ2-7; D might be TRBD1 or TRBD2, each matching 5 bases. Germline-derived CDR1 and CDR2 are SGHTA and FQGTGA. Trimming removed 1 base at V and 6 bases at J, with 19 bases between. The CDR3 extends over 16 amino acids. CDR3 amino acids: CASSLMAGTHLGEQYF. CDR3 bases: TGTGCCAGCAGCTTAATGGCAGGGACGCACCTCGGCGAGCAGTACTTC. The full variable domain, completed using reference TRBV7-3 and TRBJ2-7, is GAGVSQTPSNKVTEKGKYVELRCDPISGHTALYWYRQSLGQGPEFLIYFQGTGAADDSGLPNDRFFAVRPEGSVSTLKIQRTERGDSAVYLCASSLMAGTHLGEQYFGPGTRLTVT.